This T cell receptor beta chain was found in a study of Ad26.COV2.S vaccination and SARS-CoV-2 variants. Indicated treatment: 19 received Ad26.COV2.S at low or high dose, single or two shots; roughly five received placebo; per-sample allocation not given. After the first vaccine or placebo injection, samples were drawn on day 63. Libraries were prepared by immunoSEQ multiplex PCR; TCRdb keeps only in-frame clonotypes and omits some of them. The repertoire has 400,000 to 450,000 clones, around 90% of them found once; the top ten carry more than 9%. V gave up 7 bases and J gave up 4 bases; unmatched junction bases: 9. Germline V lookup: CDR1 LNHDA, CDR2 SQIVND (reference sequence). This CDR3 region has 18 residues.

The clonotype originates from a person aged 18-65 years who received the Ad26.COV2.S COVID-19 vaccine or a placebo. V and J are TRBV19 and TRBJ2-2; 16 nucleotides align to TRBD2. The sequences come from peripheral blood, collected in a trial of Ad26.COV2.S vaccine versus placebo. The CDR3 DNA is TGTGCCAGTACCCGGGGACTAGCGGGAGGGTGGAGCACCGGGGAGCTGTTTTTT. Amino acids: CASTRGLAGGWSTGELFF.